The 30 T cell receptor beta chains presented below share a single source sample, sequenced in a study of post-analysis software for immune sequencing data. The study's findings and limits: TRBV5-6, TRBV5-1 and TRBV20-1 were among roughly five TRBV segments more frequent in patients than controls.

The TCR beta cDNA libraries contained unique molecular identifiers. Via MiXCR, TCRdb re-called the PCR reads, giving one row per CDR3 protein. There are roughly 670,000 distinct CDR3 sequences in the sample; roughly three fifths occur only once, and about 11% lies in the top ten. Their specific antigens are unknown. Sequenced sample: blood. These receptor sequences come from a girl aged 2-10 years with multiple sclerosis.

Note on this clonotype: One end of the junction is discordant with germline, which a read error may explain. The chain is built from TRBV20-1 and TRBJ2-1; a weak D match, TRBD1 (5 bases). Germline V gene data show CDR1 as DFQATT and CDR2 as SNEGSKA (reference sequence). The CDR3 spans 17 residues. The CDR3 sequence is CSARDSSRHRSYNEQFF. The DNA for the CDR3 is TGCAGTGCCAGAGACAGTTCTCGGCATCGCTCCTACAATGAGCAGTTCTTC.

This clonotype came up a few times. The rearrangement uses TRBV12-3 or TRBV12-4 and TRBJ2-7; 7 nucleotides agree with TRBD1. The junction had 7 bases not matched to a gene; V was cut back by 5 bases and J by 12 bases. This CDR3 spans 11 amino acids. The DNA of the CDR3 is TGTGCCAGCAGTCGGACAGGTATGGTGTACTTC. Its translation: CASSRTGMVYF.

This clonotype was detected once. This rearrangement joins TRBV29-1 to TRBJ1-1; TRBD1 matches 10 bases. From germline, CDR1 is SQVTM and CDR2 ANQGSEA. V dropped 6 bases and J dropped 1; count of bases not matched to a gene: 2. The CDR3 sequence is 13 residues long. CDR3 loop: CSVGQGWNTEAFF. The CDR3 coding sequence is TGCAGCGTGGGACAGGGGTGGAACACTGAAGCTTTCTTT.

The chain carries TRBV6-5 and TRBJ2-1; 8 positions agree with TRBD2. There are 16 residues in the CDR3. V was pared by 1 base and J by 8 bases, with 10 bases of the junction left unmatched. Germline CDR1 reads MNHEY; CDR2 reads SVGAGI. The CDR3 region is CASSYYSGGVGDEQFF. DNA for the CDR3: TGTGCCAGCAGTTACTACAGCGGGGGAGTGGGGGATGAGCAGTTCTTC.

The chain employs TRBV2 and TRBJ2-3, with 7 nucleotides matching TRBD1. V was pared by 10 bases and J by 1 base, with 5 bases of the junction left unmatched. The CDR3 length is 13 residues. The germline V gene has CDR1 SNHLY and CDR2 FYNNEI. The CDR3 here is CAISGGGTDTQYF. DNA for the CDR3: TGTGCCATTTCAGGGGGTGGCACAGATACGCAGTATTTT.

The gene calls are TRBV10-3 and TRBJ2-7, with 10 positions matching TRBD1. J lost 4 bases, V lost 10 bases, and 4 bases had no gene match. From germline, CDR1 is ENHRY and CDR2 SYGVKD. The CDR3 has 12 residues. Here the CDR3 DNA reads TGTGCCACAGGACAGGGGGATTACGAGCAGTACTTC. Residues: CATGQGDYEQYF.

In its sample, this clonotype was seen a few times. The chain carries TRBV20-1 and TRBJ2-5, with D tentatively TRBD2 (6 bases). Germline CDR1 and CDR2: DFQATT and SNEGSKA (reference sequence). The CDR3 is 13 residues long. The V end was cut by 6 bases, the J end by 5 bases, with 16 bases between. CDR3 in amino acids: CSAFTGTPETQYF. The CDR3 DNA reads TGCAGTGCATTTACCGGGACTCCCGAGACCCAGTACTTC.

This clonotype was observed once. The J gene is TRBJ2-3, the V gene TRBV2; no reliable D call. The germline V gene encodes CDR1 SNHLY and CDR2 FYNNEI. CDR3 size: 13 residues. Trimming left V 8 bases short and J 2 bases short, with 11 bases between. CDR3 nucleotides: TGTGCCAGCGGACGGATTAACACAGATACGCAGTATTTT. Its protein is CASGRINTDTQYF.

This clonotype was counted only a few times. The V and J genes are TRBV10-3 and TRBJ2-7; D uncertain. V gave up 1 base and J gave up 1 base, with 17 bases separating them. This CDR3 has 17 amino acids. Germline CDR1 ENHRY, CDR2 SYGVKD. The CDR3 loop reads CAISEFRLMQPSYEQYF. The CDR3 DNA follows: TGTGCCATCAGTGAGTTCCGATTGATGCAACCTTCCTACGAGCAGTACTTC.

J is TRBJ2-1 and V is TRBV7-2, with D possibly TRBD1 on 5 matching bases. CDR1 SGHTA and CDR2 FQGNSA come from the germline V gene. Trimming cost V 3 bases and J 3 bases, with 12 bases left between them. This CDR3 region has 15 residues. CDR3 region: CASSFSREVYNEQFF. In DNA form, the CDR3 reads TGTGCCAGCAGCTTCTCCAGGGAAGTCTACAATGAGCAGTTCTTC.

V and J are TRBV2 and TRBJ2-7; 13 positions match TRBD2. The CDR3 is made up of 15 amino acids. With V trimmed by 6 bases and J by 6 bases, 8 bases remained unmatched. Looked up from germline, CDR1 is SNHLY and CDR2 is FYNNEI. CDR3 nucleotide sequence: TGTGCCAGCAGCGCTACTAGCGGGGGGGCGTTCGAGCAGTACTTC. Amino acids: CASSATSGGAFEQYF.

The chain uses TRBV5-1 and TRBJ1-4; D is ambiguous. The CDR3 is made up of 13 amino acids. V lost 1 base and J lost 3, with 4 bases in between. Germline V gives CDR1 SGHRS, CDR2 YFSETQ. CDR3 region: CASSLIPNEKLFF. The CDR3 DNA is TGCGCCAGCAGCTTGATACCTAATGAAAAACTGTTTTTT.

This clonotype has a handful of counts. The V gene is TRBV12-3 or TRBV12-4, the J gene TRBJ1-4; D might be TRBD1 (5 bases). There are 14 residues in the CDR3. Trimming left V 4 bases short and J 6 bases short, with 12 bases between. The chain's CDR3 is CASSSGTPYEKLFF. CDR3 DNA: TGTGCCAGCAGTTCCGGGACTCCTTATGAAAAACTGTTTTTT.

The chain couples TRBV28 to TRBJ2-4; D call uncertain. Per the germline V gene, CDR1 is MDHEN and CDR2 is SYDVKM. This CDR3 has 17 amino acids. The V and J ends lost 5 bases and 1 base respectively, with 18 bases between them. This CDR3 is CASSLIPRMDAKNIQYF. DNA for the CDR3: TGTGCCAGCAGTCTGATCCCTCGTATGGATGCCAAAAACATTCAGTACTTC.

This clonotype was seen more than once but under ten times. The J gene is TRBJ1-2, the V gene TRBV12-3 or TRBV12-4; a weak D match, TRBD1 (5 bases). The length of the CDR3 is 13 residues. The V end lost 1 base, the J end lost 5 bases, and 8 bases lay between the germline ends. The chain's CDR3 is CASSLDEGYGYTF. The CDR3 DNA reads TGTGCCAGCAGTTTAGACGAGGGGTATGGCTACACCTTC.

The V gene is TRBV3-1, the J gene TRBJ2-1; 7 bases are a match to TRBD1. V lost 2 bases, J lost 7 bases, and 2 bases stayed unmatched. Germline V lookup: CDR1 LGHDT, CDR2 YNNKEL (reference sequence). CDR3 length: 13 residues. The CDR3 sequence: CASSQQQGNEQFF. The CDR3 DNA reads as TGTGCCAGCAGCCAACAACAGGGGAATGAGCAGTTCTTC.

The V call is TRBV7-2, the J call TRBJ2-5; D remains unclear. CDR1 SGHTA and CDR2 FQGNSA come from the germline V gene. The CDR3 consists of 14 residues. The germline V and J ends were trimmed by 5 bases and 6 bases, with 16 bases remaining between them. The CDR3 is CASSLYGSGKTQYF. The CDR3 bases are TGTGCCAGCAGCCTCTATGGTTCTGGGAAGACCCAGTACTTC.

The chain has TRBV29-1 and TRBJ2-3, with TRBD2 as a possible D gene (7 bases). The germline gives CDR1 SQVTM, CDR2 ANQGSEA. Trimming took off 5 bases at V and 2 bases at J, with 20 bases between the two ends. The CDR3 runs 16 residues. The CDR3 DNA is TGCAGCGTTCAAGGACTAGTGGGGGCCCTCACAGATACGCAGTATTTT. Protein product: CSVQGLVGALTDTQYF.

CDR3 protein: CASSLVGSGVFSGDEQFF. The CDR3 DNA reads as TGCGCCAGCAGCTTGGTTGGTAGCGGGGTATTCTCCGGGGATGAGCAGTTCTTC. The chain carries TRBV5-1 and TRBJ2-1, with TRBD2 matching over 8 bases. This CDR3 spans 18 amino acids. J was trimmed by 8 bases and V by 0 bases; bases with no gene match: 16. Germline CDR1 and CDR2: SGHRS and YFSETQ. Full variable domain (rest looked up from reference TRBV5-1 and TRBJ2-1): KAGVTQTPRYLIKTRGQQVTLSCSPISGHRSVSWYQQTPGQGLQFLFEYFSETQRNKGNFPGRFSGRQFSNSRSEMNVSTLELGDSALYLCASSLVGSGVFSGDEQFFGPGTRLTVL.

The genes are TRBV4-3 and TRBJ2-6; D is unclear. The CDR3 runs 15 residues. Germline V lookup: CDR1 LGHNA, CDR2 YSLEER. Trimming removed 6 bases at V and 9 bases at J, with 18 bases between. DNA of the CDR3: TGCGCCAGCAGTCCTGCTCCCTTAAGCGTCAACGTCCTGACTTTC. This gives the protein CASSPAPLSVNVLTF.

This clonotype showed up just a few times. This chain links TRBV7-9 with TRBJ2-7; no clear D gene. Germline V lookup: CDR1 SEHNR, CDR2 FQNEAQ (reference sequence). The germline V and J ends were trimmed by 3 bases and 2 bases, with 11 bases remaining between them. The CDR3 runs to 14 residues. The chain's CDR3 is CASSFGTPPYEQYF. For the CDR3, the DNA is TGTGCCAGCAGCTTCGGCACTCCTCCCTACGAGCAGTACTTC.

As regards this clonotype: Its ends do not fully match the called genes, so a read error is possible. The chain carries TRBV2 and TRBJ2-4; D not certain. The CDR3 totals 14 residues. The germline V gene encodes CDR1 SNHLY and CDR2 FYNNEI. The CDR3 sequence: CASSEGVATLRIDF. CDR3 bases: TGTGCCAGCAGTGAAGGTGTGGCCACACTTAGAATCGACTTC.

DNA for the CDR3: TGTGCCAGCAGCTTATATGACGGACAGGGAGCGACTGAAGCTTTCTTT. Translated: CASSLYDGQGATEAFF. This rearrangement joins TRBV7-2 to TRBJ1-1, with TRBD1 matching 8 bases. V gave up 2 bases and J gave up 5 bases; unmatched junction bases: 10. The CDR3 has 16 amino acids. Germline V gives CDR1 SGHTA, CDR2 FQGNSA.

The chain couples TRBV12-3 or TRBV12-4 to TRBJ2-3; 8 bases map to TRBD2. This CDR3 has 14 residues. With V trimmed by 6 bases and J by 7 bases, 9 bases remained unmatched. The DNA of the CDR3 is TGTGCCAGCAGGCCTACTAGCGGACCACATACGCAGTATTTT. This sequence encodes CASRPTSGPHTQYF.

This clonotype was found once. The junction and the germline gene differ at one end; a read error may be behind it. The chain joins TRBV12-3 or TRBV12-4 to TRBJ1-1, with D unclear. The CDR3 is 13 amino acids. CDR3 DNA sequence: TGTGCCAGCAGCTTCAGCATGAACGCTGAAGCTTTCTTT. Residues: CASSFSMNAEAFF.

About this clonotype itself: A read error may explain this, as a much larger clone is one base away. V gene TRBV7-2 combines with J gene TRBJ2-1; D is uncertain. Germline CDR1 is SGHTA and CDR2 is FQGNSA. The CDR3 is made up of 13 amino acids. The chain's CDR3 is CVSSSGLYNEQFF. The CDR3, as DNA: TGTGTCAGCAGCTCCGGTTTATACAATGAGCAGTTCTTC.

This chain's CDR3 is CASRIQEIYETQYF. DNA for the CDR3: TGTGCCAGCAGGATTCAGGAGATCTACGAGACCCAGTACTTC. The chain is built from TRBV7-2 and TRBJ2-5; D remains ambiguous. V lost 6 bases and J lost 5, with 16 bases in between. Germline CDR1 reads SGHTA; CDR2 reads FQGNSA. CDR3 length: 14 amino acids.

The rearrangement links TRBV6-4 to TRBJ2-1, with TRBD2 matching over 8 bases. Germline V gene lookup returns CDR1 MRHNA and CDR2 SNTAGT. This CDR3 contains 17 residues. After removal of 3 bases from V and 4 bases from J, the junction contained 11 bases not matched to a gene. The CDR3 nucleotides are TGTGCCAGCAGTGATTTAAAAAGACTAGCGCTTTACAATGAGCAGTTCTTC. It translates to CASSDLKRLALYNEQFF.

The chain uses TRBV7-2 and TRBJ2-4; the D is unclear. The DNA end is a closer match to TRBJ2-7, so the J assignment may be wrong. This CDR3 has 15 amino acids. The V gene's germline CDR1 is SGHTA and CDR2 FQGNSA. Written as DNA, the CDR3 is TGTGCCAGCAGCTCCCCGGCAGCACTGTATTACGAGCAGTACTTC. Translated, it gives CASSSPAALYYEQYF.

The chain joins TRBV12-3 or TRBV12-4 to TRBJ2-1; 8 bases fit TRBD2. V gave up 4 bases and J gave up 3 bases; unmatched junction bases: 2. The CDR3 contains 14 residues. Written as DNA, the CDR3 is TGTGCCAGCAGTTGTACTAGCGGCTACAATGAGCAGTTCTTC. Its translation: CASSCTSGYNEQFF.